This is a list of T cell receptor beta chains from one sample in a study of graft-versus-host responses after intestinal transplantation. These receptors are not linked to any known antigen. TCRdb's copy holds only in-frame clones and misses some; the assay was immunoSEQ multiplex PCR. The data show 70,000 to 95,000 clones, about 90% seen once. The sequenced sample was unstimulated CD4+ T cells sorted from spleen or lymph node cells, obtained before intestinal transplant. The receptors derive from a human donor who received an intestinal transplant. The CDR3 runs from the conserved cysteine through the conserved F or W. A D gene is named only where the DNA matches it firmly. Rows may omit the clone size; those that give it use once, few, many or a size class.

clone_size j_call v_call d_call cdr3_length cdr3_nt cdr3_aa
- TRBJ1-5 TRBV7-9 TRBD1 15 TGTGCCAGCAGCGGTGGACAGGGAGATGAACAGCCCCAGCATTTT CASSGGQGDEQPQHF
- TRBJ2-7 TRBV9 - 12 TGTGCCAGCAGCGGAGGCGGGGCGGGGCAGTACTTC CASSGGGAGQYF
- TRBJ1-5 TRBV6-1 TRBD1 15 TGTGCCAGCATAACAGGGGGGTATAGCAATCAGCCCCAGCATTTT CASITGGYSNQPQHF
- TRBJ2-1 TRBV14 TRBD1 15 TGTGCCAGCAGCCAAGTTGGGACAGGAGGCGGTGAGCAGTTCTTC CASSQVGTGGGEQFF
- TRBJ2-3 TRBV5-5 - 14 TGTGCCAGCAGCTTGGCAGGGGTGCTAGATACGCAGTATTTT CASSLAGVLDTQYF
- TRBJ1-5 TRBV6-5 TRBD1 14 TGTGCCAGCAGTTATCGACAGGGAGGTCAGCCCCAGCATTTT CASSYRQGGQPQHF
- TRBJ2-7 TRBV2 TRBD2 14 TGTGCCAGCGGGGGGACTAGCGGGGTGAGGGAGCAGTACTTC CASGGTSGVREQYF
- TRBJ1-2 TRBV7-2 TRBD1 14 TGTGCCAGCAGCTTAGTTGCAGGGGGCTATGGCTACACCTTC CASSLVAGGYGYTF
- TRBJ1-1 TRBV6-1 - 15 TGTGCCAGCAGTGAGGCCCGAGGAGGGGTCACTGAAGCTTTCTTT CASSEARGGVTEAFF
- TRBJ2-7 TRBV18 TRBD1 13 TGTGCCAGCTCACCAGGTACAGGGGACGAGCAGTACTTC CASSPGTGDEQYF
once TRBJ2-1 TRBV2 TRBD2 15 TGTGCCATCCACGCGGGAGCGGGGGCCTACAATGAGCAGTTCTTC CAIHAGAGAYNEQFF
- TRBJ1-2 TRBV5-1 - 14 TGCGCCAGCAGCTTGGACCGAGCTAACTATGGCTACACCTTC CASSLDRANYGYTF
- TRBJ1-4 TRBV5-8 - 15 TGTGCCAGCAGCCCTGGTCGGGGGGCGGATGAAAAACTGTTTTTT CASSPGRGADEKLFF
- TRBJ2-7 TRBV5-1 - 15 TGCGCCAGCAGCTTGATCCTAGCTGGGCAACGAGGGCAGTACTTC CASSLILAGQRGQYF
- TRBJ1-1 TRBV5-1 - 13 TGCGCCAGCAGATCCGCCGGGGGCACTGAAGCTTTCTTT CASRSAGGTEAFF
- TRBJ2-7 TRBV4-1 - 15 TGCGCCAGCAGCCAAGATCTCTGGCGGAACTACGAGCAGTACTTC CASSQDLWRNYEQYF
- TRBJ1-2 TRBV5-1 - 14 TGCGCCAGCAGCTTGGAGGGGCAGGTCTATGGCTACACCTTC CASSLEGQVYGYTF